This TCR beta chain was identified in a study of tumor-infiltrating lymphocytes in oesophageal squamous cell carcinoma. About this clonotype: Since the CDR3 does not end with the conserved phenylalanine or tryptophan, this likely comes from a read error. The DNA is left out, because the CDR3 cannot be placed on it with certainty; the CDR3 is given as TCRdb lists it.

Each CDR3 protein is one row after TCRdb ran MiXCR on the PCR reads. The sample consists of fewer than 25,000 distinct CDR3 sequences, around a third of them appearing once. The sequencing sample was made of esophageal tumor tissue. This TCR came from a female donor with esophageal squamous cell carcinoma.

The chain's CDR3 is CASSQKGGYGYTFGS. The genes are TRBV7-3 and TRBJ2-7; the table's D call, TRBD1, has no DNA check behind it. The length of the CDR3 is 15 amino acids, counting both ends. Germline V gene lookup returns CDR1 SGHTA and CDR2 FQGTGA.